This T cell receptor beta chain originates from a study of blood T cell repertoires in COVID-19. The wider study: Both acute and convalescent COVID-19 samples were obtained from the United States, Italy and Spain. T cells, B-cell-depleted T cells, or PBMCs supplied cDNA or gDNA.

In the authors' workflow: Reference gene primer amplification gave estimated nucleated cell counts. Clones were read by immunoSEQ multiplex PCR, and TCRdb kept only the in-frame ones, dropping some. Clonal size and the V and J genes are those of that table, whereas D and trimming came from the DNA. The sample includes under 70,000 clones, roughly three quarters of them seen just once. Germline CDR1 and CDR2: SNHLY and FYNNEI. The CDR3 has 14 residues. Trimming took 7 bases from V and 4 from J, leaving 14 bases between them. The J gene is TRBJ1-5, the V gene TRBV2; TRBD1 might be the D (6 bases). The material sequenced was peripheral blood. The receptor's source is an elderly woman with active or convalescent COVID-19. CDR3 amino acids: CASTRSGANQPQHF. The CDR3 DNA reads TGTGCCAGCACAAGATCAGGGGCGAATCAGCCCCAGCATTTT.